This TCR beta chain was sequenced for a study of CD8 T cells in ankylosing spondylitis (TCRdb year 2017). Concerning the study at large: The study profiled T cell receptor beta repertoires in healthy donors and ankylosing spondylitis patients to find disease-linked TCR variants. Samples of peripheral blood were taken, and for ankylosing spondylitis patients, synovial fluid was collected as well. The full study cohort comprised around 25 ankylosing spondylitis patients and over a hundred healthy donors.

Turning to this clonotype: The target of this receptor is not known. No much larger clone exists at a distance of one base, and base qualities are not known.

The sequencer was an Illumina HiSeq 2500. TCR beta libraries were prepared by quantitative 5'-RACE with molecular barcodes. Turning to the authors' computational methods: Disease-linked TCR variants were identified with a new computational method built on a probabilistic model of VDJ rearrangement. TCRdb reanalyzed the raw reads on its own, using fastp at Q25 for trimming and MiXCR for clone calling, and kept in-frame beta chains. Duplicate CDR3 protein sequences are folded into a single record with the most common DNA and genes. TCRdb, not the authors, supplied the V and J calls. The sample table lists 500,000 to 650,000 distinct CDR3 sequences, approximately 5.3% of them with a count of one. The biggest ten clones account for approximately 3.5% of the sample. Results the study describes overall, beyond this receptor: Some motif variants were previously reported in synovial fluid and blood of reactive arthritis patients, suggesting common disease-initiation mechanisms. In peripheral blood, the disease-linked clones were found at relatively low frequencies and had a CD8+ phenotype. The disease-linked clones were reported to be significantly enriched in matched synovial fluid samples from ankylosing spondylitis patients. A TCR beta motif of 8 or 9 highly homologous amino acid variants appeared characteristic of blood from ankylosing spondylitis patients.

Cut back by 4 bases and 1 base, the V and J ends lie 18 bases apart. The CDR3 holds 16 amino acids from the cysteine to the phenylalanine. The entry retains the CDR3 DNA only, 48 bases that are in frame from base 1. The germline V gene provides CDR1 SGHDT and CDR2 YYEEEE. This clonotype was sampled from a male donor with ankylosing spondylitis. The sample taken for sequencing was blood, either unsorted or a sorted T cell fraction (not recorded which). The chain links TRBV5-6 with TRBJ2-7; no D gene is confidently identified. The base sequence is TGTGCCAGCAGCCCCGCACTTCATGGGATATCCTACGAGCAGTACTTC. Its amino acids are CASSPALHGISYEQYF.